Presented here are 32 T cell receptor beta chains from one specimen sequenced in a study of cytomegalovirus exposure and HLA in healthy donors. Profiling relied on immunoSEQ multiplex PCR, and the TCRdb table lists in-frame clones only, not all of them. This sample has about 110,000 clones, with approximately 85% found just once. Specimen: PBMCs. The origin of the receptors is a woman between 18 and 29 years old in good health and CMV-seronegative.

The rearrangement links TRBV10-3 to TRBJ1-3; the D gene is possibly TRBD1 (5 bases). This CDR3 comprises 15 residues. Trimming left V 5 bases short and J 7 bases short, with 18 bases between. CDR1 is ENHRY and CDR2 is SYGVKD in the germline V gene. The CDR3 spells CAISTPGGSGNTIYF. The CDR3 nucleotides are TGTGCCATCAGTACCCCGGGGGGGTCGGGGAACACCATATATTTT.

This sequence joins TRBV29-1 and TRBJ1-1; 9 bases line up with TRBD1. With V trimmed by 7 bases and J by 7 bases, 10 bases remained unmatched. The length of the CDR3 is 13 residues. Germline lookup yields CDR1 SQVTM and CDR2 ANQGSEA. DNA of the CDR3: TGCAGCGCCGAGGGGACAGGGAGGGGTGAAGCTTTCTTT. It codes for CSAEGTGRGEAFF.

CDR3 region: CASSLTGASQETQYF. The CDR3 DNA follows: TGTGCCAGCAGCTTAACGGGGGCTTCCCAAGAGACCCAGTACTTC. The chain recombines TRBV7-3 with TRBJ2-5; maybe TRBD1 (6 bases). This CDR3 has 15 residues. Germline V gene data show CDR1 as SGHTA and CDR2 as FQGTGA. V was trimmed by 0 bases and J by 1 base, leaving 9 bases between them.

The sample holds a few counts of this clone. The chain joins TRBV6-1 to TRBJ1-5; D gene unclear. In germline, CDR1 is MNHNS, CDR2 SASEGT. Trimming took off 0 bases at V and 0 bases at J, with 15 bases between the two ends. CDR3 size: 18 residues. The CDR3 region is CASSEANQVYYSNQPQHF. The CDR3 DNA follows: TGTGCCAGCAGTGAAGCAAACCAGGTATATTATAGCAATCAGCCCCAGCATTTT.

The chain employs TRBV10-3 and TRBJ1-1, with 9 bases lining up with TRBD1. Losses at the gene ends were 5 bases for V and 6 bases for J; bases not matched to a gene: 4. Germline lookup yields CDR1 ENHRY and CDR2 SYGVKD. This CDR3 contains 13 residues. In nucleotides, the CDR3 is TGTGCCATCAGTCGGGACAGGGAAGCTGAAGCTTTCTTT. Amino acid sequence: CAISRDREAEAFF.

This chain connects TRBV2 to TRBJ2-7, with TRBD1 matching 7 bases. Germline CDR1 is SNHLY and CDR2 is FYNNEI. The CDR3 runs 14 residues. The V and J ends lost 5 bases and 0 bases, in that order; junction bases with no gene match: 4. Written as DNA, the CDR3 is TGTGCCAGCAGTACTACAGGGGACTCCTACGAGCAGTACTTC. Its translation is CASSTTGDSYEQYF.

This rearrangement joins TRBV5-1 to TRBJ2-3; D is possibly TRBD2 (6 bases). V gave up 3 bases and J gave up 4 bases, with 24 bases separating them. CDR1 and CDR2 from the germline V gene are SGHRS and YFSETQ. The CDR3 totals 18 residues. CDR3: CASSYPIGWTRESDTQYF. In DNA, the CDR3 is TGCGCCAGCAGCTACCCCATAGGTTGGACACGGGAGTCAGATACGCAGTATTTT.

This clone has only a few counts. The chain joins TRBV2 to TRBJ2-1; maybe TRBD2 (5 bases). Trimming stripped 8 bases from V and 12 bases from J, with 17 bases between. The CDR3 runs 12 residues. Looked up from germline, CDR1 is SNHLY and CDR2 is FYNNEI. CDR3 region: CASAREGIRQFF. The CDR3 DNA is TGTGCCAGCGCCCGAGAGGGCATCAGGCAGTTCTTC.

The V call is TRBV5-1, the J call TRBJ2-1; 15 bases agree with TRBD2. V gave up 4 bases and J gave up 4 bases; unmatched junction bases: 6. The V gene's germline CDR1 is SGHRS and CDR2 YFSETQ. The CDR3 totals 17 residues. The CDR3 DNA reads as TGCGCCAGCAGCACCCGGACTAGCGGGGGGGGGTACAATGAGCAGTTCTTC. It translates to CASSTRTSGGGYNEQFF.

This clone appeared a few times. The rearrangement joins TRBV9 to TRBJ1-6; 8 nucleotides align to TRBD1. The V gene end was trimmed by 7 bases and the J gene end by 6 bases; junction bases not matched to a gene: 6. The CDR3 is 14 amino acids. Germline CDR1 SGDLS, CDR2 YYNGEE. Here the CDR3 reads CASSQGEINSPLHF. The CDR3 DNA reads TGTGCCAGCTCACAGGGGGAAATTAATTCACCCCTCCACTTT.

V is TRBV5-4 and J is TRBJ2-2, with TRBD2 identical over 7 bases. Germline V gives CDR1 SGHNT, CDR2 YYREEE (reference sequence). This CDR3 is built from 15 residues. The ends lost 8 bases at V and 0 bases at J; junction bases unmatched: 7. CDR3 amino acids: CASYTAGSNTGELFF. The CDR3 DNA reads TGTGCCAGTTATACAGCGGGGTCGAACACCGGGGAGCTGTTTTTT.

The DNA for the CDR3 is TGTGCCAGCAGCGTAGATGAGACTCGCACAGATACGCAGTATTTT. This translates into CASSVDETRTDTQYF. V and J are TRBV9 and TRBJ2-3; D ambiguous. Germline V gives CDR1 SGDLS, CDR2 YYNGEE. Trimming stripped 0 bases from V and 1 base from J, with 9 bases between. The CDR3 runs 15 residues.

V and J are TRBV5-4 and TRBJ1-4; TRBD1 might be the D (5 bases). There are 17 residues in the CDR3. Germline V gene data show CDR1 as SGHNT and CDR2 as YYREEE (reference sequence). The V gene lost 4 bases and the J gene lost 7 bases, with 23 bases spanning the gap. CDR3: CASSGIGMGQGSEKLFF. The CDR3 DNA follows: TGTGCCAGCAGCGGGATTGGGATGGGGCAGGGCTCTGAAAAACTGTTTTTT.

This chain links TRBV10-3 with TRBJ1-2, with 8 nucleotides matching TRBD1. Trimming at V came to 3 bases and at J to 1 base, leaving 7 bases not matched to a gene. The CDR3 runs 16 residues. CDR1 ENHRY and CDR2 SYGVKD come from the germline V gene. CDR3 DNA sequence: TGTGCCATCAGTGATACAGGGGGGAAATTTAACTATGGCTACACCTTC. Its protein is CAISDTGGKFNYGYTF.

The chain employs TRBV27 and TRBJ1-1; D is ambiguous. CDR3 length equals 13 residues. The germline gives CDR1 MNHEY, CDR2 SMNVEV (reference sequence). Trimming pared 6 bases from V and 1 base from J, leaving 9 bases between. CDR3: CASSHQANTEAFF. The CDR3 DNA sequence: TGTGCCAGCAGCCATCAGGCGAACACTGAAGCTTTCTTT.

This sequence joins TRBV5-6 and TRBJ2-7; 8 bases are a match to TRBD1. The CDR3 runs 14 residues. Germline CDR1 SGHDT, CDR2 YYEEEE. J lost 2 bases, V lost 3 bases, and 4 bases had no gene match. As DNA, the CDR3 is TGTGCCAGCAGCTGGACAGGGCTCCCCTACGAGCAGTACTTC. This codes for CASSWTGLPYEQYF.

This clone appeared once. CDR3 nucleotides: TGTGCCAGTAGCTGGGACCTCAGGGGAAGGAATACGCAGTATTTT. It encodes CASSWDLRGRNTQYF. The rearrangement links TRBV19 to TRBJ2-3, with D tentatively TRBD1 (6 bases). Germline V gene lookup returns CDR1 LNHDA and CDR2 SQIVND (reference sequence). This CDR3 contains 15 residues. V was trimmed by 6 bases and J by 7 bases, leaving 20 bases between them.

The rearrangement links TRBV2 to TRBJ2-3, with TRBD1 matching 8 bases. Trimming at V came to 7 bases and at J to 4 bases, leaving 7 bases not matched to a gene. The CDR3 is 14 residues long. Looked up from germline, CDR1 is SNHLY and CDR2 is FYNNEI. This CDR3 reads CASTDRVGADTQYF. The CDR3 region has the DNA TGTGCCAGCACGGACAGGGTGGGCGCAGATACGCAGTATTTT.

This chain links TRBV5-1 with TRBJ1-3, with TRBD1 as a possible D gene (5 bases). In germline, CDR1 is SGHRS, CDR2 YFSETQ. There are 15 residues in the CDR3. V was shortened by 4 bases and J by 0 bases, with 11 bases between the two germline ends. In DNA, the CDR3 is TGCGCCAGCAGCCTGCAGGGAAACTCTGGAAACACCATATATTTT. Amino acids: CASSLQGNSGNTIYF.

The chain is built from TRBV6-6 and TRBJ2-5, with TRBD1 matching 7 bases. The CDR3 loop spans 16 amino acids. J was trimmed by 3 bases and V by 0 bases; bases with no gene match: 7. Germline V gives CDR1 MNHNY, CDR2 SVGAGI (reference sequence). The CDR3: CASSYSVRDREETQYF. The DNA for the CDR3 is TGTGCCAGCAGTTACTCGGTCCGAGACAGGGAAGAGACCCAGTACTTC.

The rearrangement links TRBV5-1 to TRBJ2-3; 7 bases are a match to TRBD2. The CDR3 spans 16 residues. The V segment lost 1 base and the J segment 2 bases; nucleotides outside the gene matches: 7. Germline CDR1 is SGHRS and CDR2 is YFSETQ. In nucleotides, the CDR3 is TGCGCCAGCAGCTTGAACCCCGGGACTACCACAGATACGCAGTATTTT. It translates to CASSLNPGTTTDTQYF.

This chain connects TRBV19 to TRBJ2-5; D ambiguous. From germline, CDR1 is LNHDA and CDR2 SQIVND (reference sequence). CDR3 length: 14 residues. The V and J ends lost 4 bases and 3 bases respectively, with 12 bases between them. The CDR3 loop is CASSNSNLKETQYF. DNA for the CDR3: TGTGCCAGTAGTAACAGCAACTTGAAAGAGACCCAGTACTTC.

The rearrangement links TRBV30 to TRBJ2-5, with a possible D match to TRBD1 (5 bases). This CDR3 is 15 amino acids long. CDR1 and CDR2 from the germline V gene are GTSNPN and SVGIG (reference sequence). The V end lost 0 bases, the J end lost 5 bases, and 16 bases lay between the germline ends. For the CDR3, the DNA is TGTGCCTGGAGTGTCGGGCAGGGTCTAACGGAGACCCAGTACTTC. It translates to CAWSVGQGLTETQYF. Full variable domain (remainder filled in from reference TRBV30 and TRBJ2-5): SQTIHQWPATLVQPVGSPLSLECTVEGTSNPNLYWYRQAAGRGLQLLFYSVGIGQISSEVPQNLSASRPQDRQFILSSKKLLLSDSGFYLCAWSVGQGLTETQYFGPGTRLLVL.

CDR3 residues: CASSLNGGGLETQYF. DNA for the CDR3: TGTGCCAGCAGCTTAAACGGGGGGGGTCTAGAGACCCAGTACTTC. The chain combines TRBV11-2 with TRBJ2-5, with 8 bases lining up with TRBD2. CDR3 length: 15 amino acids. Trimming removed 2 bases from V and 4 bases from J; junction bases left unmatched: 6. CDR1 and CDR2 from the germline V gene are SGHAT and FQNNGV.

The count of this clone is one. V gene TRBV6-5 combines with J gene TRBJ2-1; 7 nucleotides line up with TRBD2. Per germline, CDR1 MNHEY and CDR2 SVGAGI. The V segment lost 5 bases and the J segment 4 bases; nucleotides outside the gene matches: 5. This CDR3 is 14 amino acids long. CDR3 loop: CASSDSGFYNEQFF. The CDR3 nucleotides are TGTGCCAGCAGTGATAGCGGGTTTTACAATGAGCAGTTCTTC.

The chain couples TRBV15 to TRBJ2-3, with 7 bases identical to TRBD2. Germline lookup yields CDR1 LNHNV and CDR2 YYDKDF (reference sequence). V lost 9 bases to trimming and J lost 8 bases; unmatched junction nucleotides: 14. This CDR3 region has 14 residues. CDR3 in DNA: TGTGCCACGGCGGGGGTCCCGGGGGACGGTACGCAGTATTTT. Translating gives CATAGVPGDGTQYF.

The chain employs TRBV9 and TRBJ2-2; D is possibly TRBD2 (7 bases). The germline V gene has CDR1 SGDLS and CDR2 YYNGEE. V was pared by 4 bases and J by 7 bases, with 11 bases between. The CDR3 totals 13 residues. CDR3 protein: CASSSGGGGELFF. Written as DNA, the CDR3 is TGTGCCAGCAGCTCGGGGGGCGGCGGGGAGCTGTTTTTT.

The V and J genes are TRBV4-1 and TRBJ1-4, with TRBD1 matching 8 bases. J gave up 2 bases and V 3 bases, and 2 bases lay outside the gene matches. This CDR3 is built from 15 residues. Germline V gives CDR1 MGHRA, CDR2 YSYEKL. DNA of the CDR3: TGCGCCAGCAGCCACCGACAGGGGACTAATGAAAAACTGTTTTTT. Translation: CASSHRQGTNEKLFF.

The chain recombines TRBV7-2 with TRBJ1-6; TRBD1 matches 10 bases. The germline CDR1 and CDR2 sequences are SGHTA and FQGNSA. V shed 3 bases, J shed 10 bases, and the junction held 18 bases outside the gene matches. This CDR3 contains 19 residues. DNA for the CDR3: TGTGCCAGCAGCTTGGTTCGAGACAGGGGGCTCTTAAGGAAATCACCCCTCCACTTT. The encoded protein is CASSLVRDRGLLRKSPLHF. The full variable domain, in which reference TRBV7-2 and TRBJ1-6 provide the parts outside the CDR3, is GAGVSQSPSNKVTEKGKDVELRCDPISGHTALYWYRQSLGQGLEFLIYFQGNSAPDKSGLPSDRFSAERTGGSVSTLTIQRTQQEDSAVYLCASSLVRDRGLLRKSPLHFGNGTRLTVT.

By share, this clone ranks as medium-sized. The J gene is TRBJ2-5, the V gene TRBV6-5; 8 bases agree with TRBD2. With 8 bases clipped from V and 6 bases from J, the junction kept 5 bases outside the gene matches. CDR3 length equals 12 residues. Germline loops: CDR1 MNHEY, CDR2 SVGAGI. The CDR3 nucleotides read TGTGCCAGCGGGACTAGTACGAAGACCCAGTACTTC. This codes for CASGTSTKTQYF.

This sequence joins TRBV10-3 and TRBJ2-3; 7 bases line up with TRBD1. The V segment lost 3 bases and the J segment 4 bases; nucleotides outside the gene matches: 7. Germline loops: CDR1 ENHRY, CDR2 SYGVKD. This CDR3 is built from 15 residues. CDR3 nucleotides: TGTGCCATCAGTGATAGGTTGCAGGGGGCAGATACGCAGTATTTT. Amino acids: CAISDRLQGADTQYF.

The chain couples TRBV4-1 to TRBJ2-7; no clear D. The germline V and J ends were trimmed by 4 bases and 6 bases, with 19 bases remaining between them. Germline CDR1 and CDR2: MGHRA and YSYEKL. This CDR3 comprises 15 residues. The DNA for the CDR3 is TGCGCCAGCAGCCTTAACATACAGAGATCAGGCGAGCAGTACTTC. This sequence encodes CASSLNIQRSGEQYF.